The 17 T cell receptor beta chains listed next were all sequenced from one sample in a study of T cells in Graves' hyperthyroidism and ophthalmopathy. There were TCR beta CDR3 regions amplified from RNA transcripts. The TCR CDR3 was amplified in a first-round RT-PCR using the HTBI primer set. A single record per CDR3 protein comes from TCRdb applying MiXCR to the multiplex PCR reads. Here the sample spans about 540,000 distinct CDR3 sequences, roughly 46% being singletons. The specimen sequenced was peripheral blood or thyroid tissue (not recorded which). These receptors were obtained from a woman aged 18-29 years with Graves' hyperthyroidism.

The chain recombines TRBV7-9 with TRBJ2-7; D may be TRBD2 (6 bases). V lost 5 bases and J lost 6, with 20 bases in between. This CDR3 has 15 amino acids. Per the germline V gene, CDR1 is SEHNR and CDR2 is FQNEAQ (reference sequence). The CDR3 protein is CASSPRGNSGGEQYF. In DNA, the CDR3 is TGTGCCAGCAGCCCCCGGGGGAATAGCGGTGGCGAGCAGTACTTC.

V gene TRBV29-1 combines with J gene TRBJ2-1; no clear D. From germline, CDR1 is SQVTM and CDR2 ANQGSEA. The CDR3 consists of 11 residues. V dropped 7 bases and J dropped 8 bases, with 12 bases sitting between them. CDR3 DNA: TGCAGCGCCCTTTTGAGGTATGAGCAGTTCTTC. This codes for CSALLRYEQFF.

The chain has TRBV7-9 and TRBJ2-2; tentatively, D is TRBD1 or TRBD2 (5 bases each). The CDR3 sequence is 16 residues long. V was cut by 6 bases and J by 5 bases, with 19 bases left in between. The V gene's germline CDR1 is SEHNR and CDR2 FQNEAQ (reference sequence). Here the CDR3 reads CASSPLRAGRTGELFF. CDR3 nucleotide sequence: TGTGCCAGCAGTCCCCTACGGGCAGGGAGAACCGGGGAGCTGTTTTTT.

The CDR3 DNA sequence: TGCAGTGCTAGTGGTTCCTTTGGGAGGGCCGGGGAGACCCAGTACTTC. Translated, it gives CSASGSFGRAGETQYF. V is TRBV20-1 and J is TRBJ2-5; TRBD2 aligns across 7 bases. This CDR3 comprises 16 residues. Germline V CDR1 and CDR2: DFQATT, SNEGSKA (reference sequence). The V and J ends lost 3 bases and 5 bases, in that order; junction bases with no gene match: 15.

The J gene is TRBJ2-3, the V gene TRBV19; the match to TRBD2 covers 11 bases. Germline V gene data show CDR1 as LNHDA and CDR2 as SQIVND (reference sequence). J lost 2 bases, V lost 5 bases, and 6 bases had no gene match. The CDR3 is 16 amino acids. The CDR3 loop reads CASSFGLAGPTDTQYF. As DNA, the CDR3 is TGTGCCAGTAGTTTCGGACTAGCGGGCCCCACAGATACGCAGTATTTT. The entire variable domain, with the rest obtained from reference TRBV19 and TRBJ2-3, is as follows: DGGITQSPKYLFRKEGQNVTLSCEQNLNHDAMYWYRQDPGQGLRLIYYSQIVNDFQKGDIAEGYSVSREKKESFPLTVTSAQKNPTAFYLCASSFGLAGPTDTQYFGPGTRLTVL.

This clonotype was picked up a small number of times. This chain joins TRBV12-3 or TRBV12-4 and TRBJ2-3; D is unresolved. The CDR3 loop spans 13 amino acids. V shed 6 bases and J shed 1 base, with 8 bases lying between them. Written as DNA, the CDR3 is TGTGCCAGCAGCCCTTGGGGCACAGATACGCAGTATTTT. Its translation is CASSPWGTDTQYF.

About this clonotype: The CDR3 does not end in the conserved phenylalanine or tryptophan, so this is likely a read error. The gene calls are TRBV7-9 and TRBJ2-7, with 8 positions matching TRBD2. The ends lost 3 bases at V and 7 bases at J; junction bases unmatched: 8. This CDR3 is 14 amino acids long. Germline-derived CDR1 and CDR2 are SEHNR and FQNEAQ (reference sequence). The CDR3 spells CASSFTGGRGEQYL. The CDR3, as DNA: TGTGCCAGCAGCTTTACGGGAGGGCGTGGAGAGCAGTACCTC.

The chain uses TRBV15 and TRBJ1-6, with D possibly TRBD1 on 5 matching bases. CDR1 is LNHNV and CDR2 is YYDKDF in the germline V gene (reference sequence). This CDR3 spans 17 amino acids. The V gene lost 3 bases and the J gene lost 0 bases, with 12 bases spanning the gap. The CDR3 protein is CATSSSEGPSYNSPLHF. The DNA of the CDR3 is TGTGCCACCAGCAGTTCGGAGGGGCCCTCCTATAATTCACCCCTCCACTTT.

In this sample, this clonotype turned up many times. The V gene is TRBV10-3, the J gene TRBJ1-1; D is unclear. V was pared by 3 bases and J by 6 bases, with 5 bases between. The CDR3 consists of 11 residues. CDR1 and CDR2 from the germline V gene are ENHRY and SYGVKD. The CDR3 region has the DNA TGTGCCATCAGTGAAACGGCTGAAGCTTTCTTT. Its protein is CAISETAEAFF.

This chain joins TRBV5-6 and TRBJ2-1; 7 bases fit TRBD1. This CDR3 is 14 amino acids long. Trimming cost V 4 bases and J 8 bases; bases outside gene matches: 9. Germline lookup yields CDR1 SGHDT and CDR2 YYEEEE. The CDR3 loop is CASSLGTALHEQFF. The CDR3 nucleotides are TGTGCCAGCAGCCTCGGGACAGCATTACATGAGCAGTTCTTC.

With respect to this clonotype: In this CDR3 the conserved last residue, phenylalanine or tryptophan, is missing, so a read error is likely. The gene calls are TRBV6-6 and TRBJ1-5; D remains unclear. Germline CDR1 and CDR2: MNHNY and SVGAGI (reference sequence). The V end lost 8 bases, the J end lost 0 bases, and 2 bases lay between the germline ends. This CDR3 comprises 11 residues. Written as DNA, the CDR3 is TGTGCCAGCGGTAGCAATCAGCCCCAGCATTCT. The encoded protein is CASGSNQPQHS.

This clonotype was recorded at least ten times. The chain recombines TRBV15 with TRBJ1-1; D uncertain. CDR1 is LNHNV, CDR2 YYDKDF, per germline (reference sequence). V dropped 0 bases and J dropped 1 base, with 12 bases sitting between them. This CDR3 region has 16 residues. The CDR3, as DNA: TGTGCCACCAGCAGAGAGCACTTCGGCAGGAACACTGAAGCTTTCTTT. It is translated as CATSREHFGRNTEAFF.

The chain has TRBV7-2 and TRBJ1-4, with D uncertain. V lost 3 bases to trimming and J lost 4 bases, with 9 bases between them. The CDR3 runs 14 residues. From germline, CDR1 is SGHTA and CDR2 FQGNSA. In DNA form, the CDR3 reads TGTGCCAGCAGCTTGAGCAGCAATAATGAAAAACTGTTTTTT. It codes for CASSLSSNNEKLFF.

This clonotype was counted at least ten times. V is TRBV29-1 and J is TRBJ2-1, with 12 bases identical to TRBD2. CDR1 SQVTM and CDR2 ANQGSEA come from the germline V gene. V trimming: 0 bases; J trimming: 7 bases; junction bases outside the gene matches: 10. The CDR3 contains 17 residues. CDR3 protein: CSVEDTQLAGGMNEQFF. DNA of the CDR3: TGCAGCGTTGAAGATACCCAACTAGCGGGAGGTATGAATGAGCAGTTCTTC.

This clonotype showed up many times. This chain links TRBV3-1 with TRBJ1-6; D ambiguous. Trimming left V 0 bases short and J 9 bases short, with 12 bases between. The CDR3 covers 15 residues. Germline values: CDR1 LGHDT, CDR2 YNNKEL (reference sequence). Written as DNA, the CDR3 is TGTGCCAGCAGCCAAGAGGAAAGACGGGTTTCACCCCTCCACTTT. Its translation: CASSQEERRVSPLHF. Based on the CDR3 plus reference TRBV3-1 and TRBJ1-6, the full variable domain is DTAVSQTPKYLVTQMGNDKSIKCEQNLGHDTMYWYKQDSKKFLKIMFSYNNKELIINETVPNRFSPKSPDKAHLNLHINSLELGDSAVYFCASSQEERRVSPLHFGNGTRLTVT.

In the case of this clonotype: A much larger clone differs by one base, so this may be a read error. The CDR3 end shows no conserved phenylalanine or tryptophan, and so a read error is likely. J is TRBJ2-5 and V is TRBV20-1, with 7 nucleotides matching TRBD2. Germline loops: CDR1 DFQATT, CDR2 SNEGSKA (reference sequence). CDR3 length: 14 amino acids. The trim removed 5 bases at V and 1 base at J, leaving 7 bases unmatched. For the CDR3, the DNA is TGCAGTGCTCTAAGCGGGAACTTCCAAGAGACCCAGTACTCC. This codes for CSALSGNFQETQYS.

This clonotype was counted between two and nine times. A much larger clone differs by one base, so this may be a read error. The J gene is TRBJ2-7, the V gene TRBV7-2, with D possibly matching TRBD2 (6 bases). CDR1 is SGHTA and CDR2 is FQGNSA in the germline V gene. This CDR3 is 14 amino acids long. Trimming removed 7 bases from V and 2 bases from J, with 15 bases in between. CDR3 DNA: TGTGCCAGCACTTCGACGGGAGCGCCCTACGAGCAGTACTTC. The encoded protein is CASTSTGAPYEQYF.